This entry lists 3 T cell receptor beta chains sequenced from one sample in a study of identical twins. TCRdb reprocessed the 5' RACE reads with MiXCR, giving one entry per CDR3 protein. The sample has roughly 700,000 distinct CDR3 sequences, roughly 8% seen once. These records were also assigned to another study, of yellow fever vaccine responses in identical twins.

Sequencing input: PBMCs. The receptor set was obtained from a woman between 18 and 29 years old in good health.

This clonotype was picked up a small number of times. The chain links TRBV3-1 to TRBJ2-1, with D possibly matching TRBD1 (5 bases). Germline CDR1 is LGHDT and CDR2 is YNNKEL (reference sequence). The CDR3 extends over 15 amino acids. The germline V and J ends were trimmed by 0 bases and 6 bases, with 12 bases remaining between them. The CDR3 protein is CASSQDLGVFNEQFF. CDR3 bases: TGTGCCAGCAGCCAAGACCTAGGGGTCTTCAATGAGCAGTTCTTC.

This clonotype came up a few times. The chain employs TRBV20-1 and TRBJ2-7; D is unresolved. The CDR3 length is 13 residues. Looked up from germline, CDR1 is DFQATT and CDR2 is SNEGSKA (reference sequence). The V gene lost 3 bases and the J gene lost 7 bases, with 16 bases spanning the gap. The CDR3 DNA reads TGCAGTGCTAGTCGCGGCCCTCGCTGGGAGCAGTACTTC. Its protein product is CSASRGPRWEQYF.

The chain is built from TRBV9 and TRBJ2-3; no firm D call. V was clipped by 0 bases and J by 6 bases, with 2 bases between them. The CDR3 contains 11 residues. Germline CDR1 reads SGDLS; CDR2 reads YYNGEE. CDR3 loop: CASSVDDTQYF. The CDR3 bases are TGTGCCAGCAGCGTAGATGATACGCAGTATTTT.